This record covers a single T cell receptor beta chain. Its antigen is not known. The sample belongs to a study of identical twins. Notes on the study in general: Recombination models fit unrelated individuals' TCR alpha sharing but underestimated twins'.

V dropped 5 bases and J dropped 0 bases, with 7 bases sitting between them. Germline V gives CDR1 SQVTM, CDR2 ANQGSEA. CDR3 size: 12 residues. MiXCR, applied by TCRdb to the 5' RACE reads, yields one record per CDR3 protein. The repertoire holds some 730,000 distinct CDR3 sequences, about 18% seen once, with 10% to 15% in the top ten. These records were also assigned to another study, of T cells expressing NK-cell markers. That report adds: As a fraction of CD8+ T cells, dominant NKG2C+ clonotypes reached about 1.0-7.5% in 5 or 6 donors. The CD3+CD56-NKG2C+ fraction of four donors was likewise dominated by these clonotypes.

The receptor was derived from a woman aged 18 to 35 in good health. The gene calls are TRBV29-1 and TRBJ1-1; D gene ambiguous. The sequencing input was PBMCs. In DNA form, the CDR3 reads TGCAGCGTTCCCGAAATGAACACTGAAGCTTTCTTT. This gives the protein CSVPEMNTEAFF.